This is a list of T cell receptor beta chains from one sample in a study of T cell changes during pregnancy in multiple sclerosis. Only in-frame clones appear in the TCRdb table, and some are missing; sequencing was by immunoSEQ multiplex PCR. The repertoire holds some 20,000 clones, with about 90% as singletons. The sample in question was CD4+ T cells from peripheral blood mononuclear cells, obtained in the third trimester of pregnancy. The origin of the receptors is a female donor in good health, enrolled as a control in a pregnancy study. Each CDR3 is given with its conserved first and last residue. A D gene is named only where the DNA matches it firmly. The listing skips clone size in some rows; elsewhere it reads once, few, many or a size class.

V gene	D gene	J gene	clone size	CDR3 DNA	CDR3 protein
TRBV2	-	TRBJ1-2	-	TGTGCCAGCAGTGAAGAAGGGGAACTCTATGGCTACACCTTC	CASSEEGELYGYTF
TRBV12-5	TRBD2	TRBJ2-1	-	TGTGCTAGTGGTTTGTTCGGCGGGGGGGCCCACAATGAGCAGTTCTTC	CASGLFGGGAHNEQFF
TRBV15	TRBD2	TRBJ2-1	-	TGTGCCACCAGCAGAGTAAGACTAGCGGGGGACAATGAGCAGTTCTTC	CATSRVRLAGDNEQFF
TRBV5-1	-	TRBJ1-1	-	TGCGCCAGCAGCTTGGGAGGGAACACTGAAGCTTTCTTT	CASSLGGNTEAFF
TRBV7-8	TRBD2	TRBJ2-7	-	TGTGCCAGCAGCTTAGTCTCGACTAGCGGGAGGGCCTCGATATCCTACGAGCAGTACTTC	CASSLVSTSGRASISYEQYF
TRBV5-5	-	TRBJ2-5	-	TGTGCCAGCAGCTTAAGTGGTTTCGCGAGGACCCAGTACTTC	CASSLSGFARTQYF
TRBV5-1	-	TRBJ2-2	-	TGCGCCAGCCTACAGGGCCCAAACACCGGGGAGCTGTTTTTT	CASLQGPNTGELFF
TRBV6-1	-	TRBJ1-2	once	TGTGCCAGCAGTATCAGGGAAGCTAACTATGGCTACACCTTC	CASSIREANYGYTF
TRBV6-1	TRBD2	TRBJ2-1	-	TGTGCCAGCAGCAGAGCGGGAGTTTCCTACAATGAGCAGTTCTTC	CASSRAGVSYNEQFF
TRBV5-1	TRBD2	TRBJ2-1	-	TGCGCCAGCAGTTCTGTGGAGGTGACTAGCGGGAGTGGGAATGAGCAGTTCTTC	CASSSVEVTSGSGNEQFF
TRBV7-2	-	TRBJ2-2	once	TGTGCCAGCAGCTTGGGGCAGGGCACCGGGGAGCTGTTTTTT	CASSLGQGTGELFF
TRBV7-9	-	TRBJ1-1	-	TGTGCCAGCAGCCCCTCGAGCGGGGCTGAAGCTTTCTTT	CASSPSSGAEAFF
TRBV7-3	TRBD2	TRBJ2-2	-	TGTGCCAGCAGCTCAAGCGGGAGTTGGGCCGGGGAGCTGTTTTTT	CASSSSGSWAGELFF
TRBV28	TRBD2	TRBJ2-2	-	TGTGCCAGCAGTTTTCGCGGGAGGGACGGGGAGCTGTTTTTT	CASSFRGRDGELFF
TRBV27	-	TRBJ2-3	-	TGTGCCAGCAAGAGGAGCACAGATACGCAGTATTTT	CASKRSTDTQYF
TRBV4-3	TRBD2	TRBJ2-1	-	TGCGCCAGCAGCCCTCGGACTAGTGGCAATGAGCAGTTCTTC	CASSPRTSGNEQFF
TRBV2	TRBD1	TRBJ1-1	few	TGTGCCAGCGGTCGAGTAACAACAGGGGAGGTGAACACTGAAGCTTTCTTT	CASGRVTTGEVNTEAFF
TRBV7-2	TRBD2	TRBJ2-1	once	TGTGCCAGCAGCCTCAGCGGGAACTCCTACAATGAGCAGTTCTTC	CASSLSGNSYNEQFF
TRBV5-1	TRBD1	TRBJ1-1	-	TGCGCCAGCAGCTTGCATCAGACAGGGTCTGAAGCTTTCTTT	CASSLHQTGSEAFF
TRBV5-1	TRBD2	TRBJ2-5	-	TGCGCCAGCAGCTTGACTAGCGGGGGTCCCCAAGAGACCCAGTACTTC	CASSLTSGGPQETQYF
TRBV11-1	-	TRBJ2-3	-	TGTGCCAGCAGCCGGTCAGGATGGGGGGCGGGGGACTCCACAGATACGCAGTATTTT	CASSRSGWGAGDSTDTQYF
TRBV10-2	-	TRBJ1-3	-	TGCGCCACCTCCCCTGGAGTAAACTCTGGAAACACCATATATTTT	CATSPGVNSGNTIYF
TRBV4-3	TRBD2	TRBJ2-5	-	TGCGCCAGCAGCCGTAGACTAGCGGGCGAGACCCAGTACTTC	CASSRRLAGETQYF
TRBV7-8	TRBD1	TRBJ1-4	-	TGTGCCAGCAGCCCGGACAGGGGATCGGCGGGTGAAAAACTGTTTTTT	CASSPDRGSAGEKLFF
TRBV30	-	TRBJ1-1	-	TGTGCCTGGAGTCGGGCAGGGTCCGGTGGCACTGAAGCTTTCTTT	CAWSRAGSGGTEAFF
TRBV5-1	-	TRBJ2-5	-	TGCGCCAGCAGCTTGGGTGCTAGCGCGGGAGAGACCCAGTACTTC	CASSLGASAGETQYF
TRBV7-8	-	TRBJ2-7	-	TGTGCCAGCAGCTTAGCTTTCGGCTACGAGCAGTACTTC	CASSLAFGYEQYF
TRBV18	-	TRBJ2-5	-	TGTGCCAGCTCACCCAACCAACAGGTTCAAGAGACCCAGTACTTC	CASSPNQQVQETQYF
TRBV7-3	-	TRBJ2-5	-	TGTGCCAGCAGCGAACGCGGGACCCAAGAGACCCAGTACTTC	CASSERGTQETQYF
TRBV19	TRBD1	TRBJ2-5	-	TGTGCCAGTAGTACCTCAGGGGGCTGGGGGGAGACCCAGTACTTC	CASSTSGGWGETQYF
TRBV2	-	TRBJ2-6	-	TGTGCCAGCAACTCTCACAGGAGTTCTGGGGCCAACGTCCTGACTTTC	CASNSHRSSGANVLTF
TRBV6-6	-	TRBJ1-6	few	TGTGCCAGCAGTTACGCAGGGGCTAATTCACCCCTCCACTTT	CASSYAGANSPLHF
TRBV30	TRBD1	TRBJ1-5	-	TGTGCCTGGAGTGAAGGACAGGGGAGAGAGCCCCAGCATTTT	CAWSEGQGREPQHF
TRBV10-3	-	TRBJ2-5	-	TGTGCCACCAGGCAAGGGGGAAACGAGACCCAGTACTTC	CATRQGGNETQYF
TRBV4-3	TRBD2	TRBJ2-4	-	TGCGCCAGCAGCCAGCGCGCCGGGGGGGCCAAAAACATTCAGTACTTC	CASSQRAGGAKNIQYF
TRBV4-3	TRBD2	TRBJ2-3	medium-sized	TGCGCCAGCAGCCTTAGCGGGGTTAGGACAGATACGCAGTATTTT	CASSLSGVRTDTQYF
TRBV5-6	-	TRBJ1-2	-	TGTGCCAGCAGCCCAAACGAGGCTAACTATGGCTACACCTTC	CASSPNEANYGYTF
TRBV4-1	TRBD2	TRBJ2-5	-	TGCGCCAGCAGCCAAGGACTAGCGGGGATCAGATTAGAGACCCAGTACTTC	CASSQGLAGIRLETQYF
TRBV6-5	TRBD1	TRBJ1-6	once	TGTGCCAGCAGCAAACAGGGGGCGGAAGGTTCACCCCTCCACTTT	CASSKQGAEGSPLHF
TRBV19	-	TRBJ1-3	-	TGTGCCAGTAGTCCACAGGGAGTGGCTGGAAACACCATATATTTT	CASSPQGVAGNTIYF
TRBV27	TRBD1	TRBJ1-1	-	TGTGCCAGCAGTGCCTGGACAGGGCAAAACACTGAAGCTTTCTTT	CASSAWTGQNTEAFF
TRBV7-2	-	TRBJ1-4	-	TGTGCCAGCAGCTTACGGACTTCTTTTAAACTGTTTTTT	CASSLRTSFKLFF
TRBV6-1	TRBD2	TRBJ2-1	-	TGTGCCAGCAGTGAAGAAACTGGGGGAGGGGAGCAGTTCTTC	CASSEETGGGEQFF
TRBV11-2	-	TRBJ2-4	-	TGTGCCAGCAGCTTAGTCGCAGGACTAGCCAAAAACATTCAGTACTTC	CASSLVAGLAKNIQYF
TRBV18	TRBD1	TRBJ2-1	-	TGTGCCAGCTCACCACCGCGACAGGGCTACAATGAGCAGTTCTTC	CASSPPRQGYNEQFF
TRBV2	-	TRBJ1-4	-	TGTGCCAGCAGTGAACAGACAGCGCTCATCACTGAAAAACTGTTTTTT	CASSEQTALITEKLFF
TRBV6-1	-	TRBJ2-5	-	TGTGCCAGCAGTGATCGAGGGCTCCAAGAGACCCAGTACTTC	CASSDRGLQETQYF
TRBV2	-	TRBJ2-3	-	TGTGCCAGCAGTTGGTGGGGCCCTGGGGAAAAAGATACGCAGTATTTT	CASSWWGPGEKDTQYF
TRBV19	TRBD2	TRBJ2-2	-	TGTGCCAGTAGTACACGGGGACTAGCGGTTGCCACCGGGGAGCTGTTTTTT	CASSTRGLAVATGELFF
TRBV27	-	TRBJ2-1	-	TGTGCCAGCAGTTCCCAGCGGGTCCAATCGGGTAGGGCGTTTAATGAGCAGTTCTTC	CASSSQRVQSGRAFNEQFF